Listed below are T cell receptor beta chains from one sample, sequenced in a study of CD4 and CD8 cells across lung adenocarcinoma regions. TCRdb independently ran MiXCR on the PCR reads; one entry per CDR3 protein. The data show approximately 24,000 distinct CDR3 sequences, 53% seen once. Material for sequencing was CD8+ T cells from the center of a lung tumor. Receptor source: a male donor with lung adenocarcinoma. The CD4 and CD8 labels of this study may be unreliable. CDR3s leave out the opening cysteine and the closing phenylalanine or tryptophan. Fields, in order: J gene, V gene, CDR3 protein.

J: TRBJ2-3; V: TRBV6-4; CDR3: ASSDSGTSRTDTQY
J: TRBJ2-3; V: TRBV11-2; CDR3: ASSRQEPSGTDTQY
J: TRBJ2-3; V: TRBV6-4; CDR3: ASSKEGSTDTQY
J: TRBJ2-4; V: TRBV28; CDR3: AGLGARDKDIQY
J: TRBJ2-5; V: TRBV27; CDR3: ARPGRGGGDQETQY
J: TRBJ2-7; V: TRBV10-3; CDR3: ATTRQGSYEQY
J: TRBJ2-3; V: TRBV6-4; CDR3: ARSVCGKDTQY
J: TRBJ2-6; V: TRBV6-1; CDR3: ASSGGSGANVLT
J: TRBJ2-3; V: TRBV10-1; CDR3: ASGERVRGEDMQY
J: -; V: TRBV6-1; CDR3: ASSATSGGYEQY
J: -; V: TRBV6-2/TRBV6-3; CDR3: ASSQGVGTEAQY
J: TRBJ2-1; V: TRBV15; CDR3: ATSRESGSYNEQF
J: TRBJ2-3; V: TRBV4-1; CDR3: ASSQGPRAPDTQY
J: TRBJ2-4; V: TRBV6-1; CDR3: ASSEAGPGVKNIQY
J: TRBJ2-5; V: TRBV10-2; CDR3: AGSGGPRRETQY
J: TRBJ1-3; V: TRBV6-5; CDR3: ASSYAGGGTMNTEA
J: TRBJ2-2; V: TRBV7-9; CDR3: ASSPRRENTGELF
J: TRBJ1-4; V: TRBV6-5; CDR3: ASSYGRVGEKLF
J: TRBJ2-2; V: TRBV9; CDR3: ASSVDVRAYSGELF
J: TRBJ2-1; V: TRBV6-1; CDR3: ATWQGYNEQF
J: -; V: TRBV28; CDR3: ASSLLGTTTYEQY
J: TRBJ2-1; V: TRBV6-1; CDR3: ASSEGTVNEQF
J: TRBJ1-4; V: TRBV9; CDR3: ASSVGQGGKEKLF
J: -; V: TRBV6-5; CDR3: ASSYGWASGINEQY
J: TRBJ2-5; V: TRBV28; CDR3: ASSLAGGPKETQY
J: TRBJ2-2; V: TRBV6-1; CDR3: ARGRENTGELF
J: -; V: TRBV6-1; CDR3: ASSRGGGPYEQY
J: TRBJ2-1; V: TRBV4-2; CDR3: ASSQGAERGNEQF
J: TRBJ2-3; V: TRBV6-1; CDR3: ASRAGGATDTQY
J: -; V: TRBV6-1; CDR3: ASSEALAAGLGGGAQEIQY
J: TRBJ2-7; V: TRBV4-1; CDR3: ASSQDVGSPTAEQY
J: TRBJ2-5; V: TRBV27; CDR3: ASGGSGGSDKKIQY
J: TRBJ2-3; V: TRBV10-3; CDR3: AGLERGGTDTQY
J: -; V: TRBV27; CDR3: ASSRGQGREQY
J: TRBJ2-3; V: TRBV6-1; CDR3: ASRTVGGEIDTQY
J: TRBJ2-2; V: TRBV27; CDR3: ASSLRTGGGTGELF
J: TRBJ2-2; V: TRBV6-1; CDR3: ASSRTGELF
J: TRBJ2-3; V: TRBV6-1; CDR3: ASRGAGAGDEETQY
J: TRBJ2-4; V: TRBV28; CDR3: ASSYPLRAAKNIQY
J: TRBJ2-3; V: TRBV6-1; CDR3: ASRRSGSGTGAQY
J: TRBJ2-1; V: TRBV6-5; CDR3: ASSYRTSGRANEQF
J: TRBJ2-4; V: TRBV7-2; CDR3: ASSVLGLRTTDMQY
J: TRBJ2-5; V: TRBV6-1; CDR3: ASSPLTGINEQY